A single sample gave rise to the 12 T cell receptor beta chains below, sequenced in a study of blood T cell repertoires in COVID-19. Measured with immunoSEQ multiplex PCR; TCRdb has only the in-frame clones, and not every one. The sample includes a few hundred thousand clones, more than 85% seen only once; the top ten take roughly 3.1%. What was sequenced was peripheral blood. Receptors originate from a human donor in a cohort sampled during active COVID-19.

The rearrangement uses TRBV9 and TRBJ2-2; D perhaps matches TRBD2 (6 bases). The germline V and J ends were trimmed by 6 bases and 4 bases, with 13 bases remaining between them. CDR1 is SGDLS and CDR2 is YYNGEE in the germline V gene. The CDR3 runs 14 residues. The CDR3 loop reads CASNLGGITGELFF. Written as DNA, the CDR3 is TGTGCCAGCAATCTGGGCGGGATCACCGGGGAGCTGTTTTTT.

V usage is TRBV4-2 and J usage is TRBJ2-5; 15 bases fit TRBD2. V trimming: 5 bases; J trimming: 5 bases; junction bases outside the gene matches: 6. The germline CDR1 and CDR2 sequences are LGHNA and YNFKEQ. The CDR3 contains 16 residues. The CDR3 bases are TGTGCCAGCAGCACCGGGACTAGCGGGGGGCGGGAGACCCAGTACTTC. Translated: CASSTGTSGGRETQYF.

CDR3 residues: CASTQKTSGDGYTF. CDR3 nucleotide sequence: TGTGCCAGCACCCAAAAAACCTCGGGGGATGGCTACACCTTC. This chain links TRBV7-8 with TRBJ1-2; the D gene is possibly TRBD1 (5 bases). V lost 7 bases to trimming and J lost 6 bases, with 18 bases between them. The CDR3 covers 14 residues. Germline CDR1 and CDR2: SGHVS and FQNEAQ.

This chain uses TRBV19 with TRBJ2-1; 7 nucleotides agree with TRBD2. The CDR3 covers 13 residues. V lost 4 bases and J lost 4; bases outside the gene matches: 1. Germline V lookup: CDR1 LNHDA, CDR2 SQIVND (reference sequence). Here the CDR3 reads CASSTLAYNEQFF. The DNA of the CDR3 is TGTGCCAGTAGTACACTAGCGTACAATGAGCAGTTCTTC.

The chain recombines TRBV7-3 with TRBJ2-5; weak D call: TRBD2 (7 bases). CDR3 length: 18 amino acids. The V and J ends lost 2 bases and 5 bases respectively, with 24 bases between them. Germline V CDR1 and CDR2: SGHTA, FQGTGA. This CDR3 reads CASSLFGGPLHTRETQYF. The CDR3 nucleotides read TGTGCCAGCAGCTTATTCGGGGGGCCTCTCCATACGAGGGAGACCCAGTACTTC.

The rearrangement uses TRBV3-1 (or the pseudogene TRBV3-2) and TRBJ1-1, with D perhaps matching TRBD1 (6 bases). The CDR3 contains 14 residues. The germline V and J ends were trimmed by 0 bases and 11 bases, with 16 bases remaining between them. Germline V CDR1 and CDR2: LGHDT, YNNKEL (reference sequence). In DNA form, the CDR3 reads TGTGCCAGCAGCCAAGATTACACGGGAGGGGGGGCTTTCTTT. Encoded protein: CASSQDYTGGGAFF.

This clone was detected only a few times. The gene calls are TRBV5-1 and TRBJ1-1, with 7 bases lining up with TRBD1. The CDR3 runs 16 residues. V gave up 0 bases and J gave up 2 bases; unmatched junction bases: 7. Germline V gene lookup returns CDR1 SGHRS and CDR2 YFSETQ. This CDR3 is CASSLGPGQRNTEAFF. CDR3 nucleotides: TGCGCCAGCAGCTTGGGTCCGGGACAGAGAAACACTGAAGCTTTCTTT.

The chain couples TRBV27 to TRBJ2-2, with no clear D. Germline V gene sequence: CDR1 MNHEY, CDR2 SMNVEV (reference sequence). The germline V and J ends were trimmed by 5 bases and 5 bases, with 9 bases remaining between them. The CDR3 extends over 13 amino acids. CDR3 amino acids: CASSVARTGELFF. The DNA for the CDR3 is TGTGCCAGCAGTGTGGCCAGGACCGGGGAGCTGTTTTTT.

The table lists this clone with many counts. The rearrangement uses TRBV6-5 and TRBJ1-4; 9 bases agree with TRBD1. V lost 6 bases and J lost 6; bases outside the gene matches: 8. The CDR3 is 15 amino acids. The germline CDR1 and CDR2 sequences are MNHEY and SVGAGI. In nucleotides, the CDR3 is TGTGCCAGCAGCGCCAACAGGGGGCGCGATGAAAAACTGTTTTTT. The encoded protein is CASSANRGRDEKLFF.

This clone was recorded once. DNA of the CDR3: TGTGCCAGCAGTGAAACGCTAAATGAAAAACTGTTTTTT. Its protein is CASSETLNEKLFF. The chain joins TRBV6-4 to TRBJ1-4; D is undetermined. Germline CDR1 and CDR2: MRHNA and SNTAGT. The CDR3 loop spans 13 amino acids. V was shortened by 3 bases and J by 5 bases, with 7 bases between the two germline ends.

The chain joins TRBV2 to TRBJ1-4; 7 positions match TRBD1. CDR1 is SNHLY and CDR2 is FYNNEI in the germline V gene. After removal of 5 bases from V and 8 bases from J, the junction contained 8 bases not matched to a gene. The CDR3 is made up of 14 amino acids. CDR3: CASSYAGTAEKLFF. For the CDR3, the DNA is TGTGCCAGCAGTTACGCTGGGACAGCCGAAAAACTGTTTTTT.

The chain employs TRBV9 and TRBJ1-1, with TRBD1 matching 8 bases. The CDR3 length is 13 residues. Trimming cost V 4 bases and J 8 bases; bases outside gene matches: 7. The germline V gene has CDR1 SGDLS and CDR2 YYNGEE. As DNA, the CDR3 is TGTGCCAGCAGCTCCAGGACAGGGTCCGAAGCTTTCTTT. Translation gives CASSSRTGSEAFF.